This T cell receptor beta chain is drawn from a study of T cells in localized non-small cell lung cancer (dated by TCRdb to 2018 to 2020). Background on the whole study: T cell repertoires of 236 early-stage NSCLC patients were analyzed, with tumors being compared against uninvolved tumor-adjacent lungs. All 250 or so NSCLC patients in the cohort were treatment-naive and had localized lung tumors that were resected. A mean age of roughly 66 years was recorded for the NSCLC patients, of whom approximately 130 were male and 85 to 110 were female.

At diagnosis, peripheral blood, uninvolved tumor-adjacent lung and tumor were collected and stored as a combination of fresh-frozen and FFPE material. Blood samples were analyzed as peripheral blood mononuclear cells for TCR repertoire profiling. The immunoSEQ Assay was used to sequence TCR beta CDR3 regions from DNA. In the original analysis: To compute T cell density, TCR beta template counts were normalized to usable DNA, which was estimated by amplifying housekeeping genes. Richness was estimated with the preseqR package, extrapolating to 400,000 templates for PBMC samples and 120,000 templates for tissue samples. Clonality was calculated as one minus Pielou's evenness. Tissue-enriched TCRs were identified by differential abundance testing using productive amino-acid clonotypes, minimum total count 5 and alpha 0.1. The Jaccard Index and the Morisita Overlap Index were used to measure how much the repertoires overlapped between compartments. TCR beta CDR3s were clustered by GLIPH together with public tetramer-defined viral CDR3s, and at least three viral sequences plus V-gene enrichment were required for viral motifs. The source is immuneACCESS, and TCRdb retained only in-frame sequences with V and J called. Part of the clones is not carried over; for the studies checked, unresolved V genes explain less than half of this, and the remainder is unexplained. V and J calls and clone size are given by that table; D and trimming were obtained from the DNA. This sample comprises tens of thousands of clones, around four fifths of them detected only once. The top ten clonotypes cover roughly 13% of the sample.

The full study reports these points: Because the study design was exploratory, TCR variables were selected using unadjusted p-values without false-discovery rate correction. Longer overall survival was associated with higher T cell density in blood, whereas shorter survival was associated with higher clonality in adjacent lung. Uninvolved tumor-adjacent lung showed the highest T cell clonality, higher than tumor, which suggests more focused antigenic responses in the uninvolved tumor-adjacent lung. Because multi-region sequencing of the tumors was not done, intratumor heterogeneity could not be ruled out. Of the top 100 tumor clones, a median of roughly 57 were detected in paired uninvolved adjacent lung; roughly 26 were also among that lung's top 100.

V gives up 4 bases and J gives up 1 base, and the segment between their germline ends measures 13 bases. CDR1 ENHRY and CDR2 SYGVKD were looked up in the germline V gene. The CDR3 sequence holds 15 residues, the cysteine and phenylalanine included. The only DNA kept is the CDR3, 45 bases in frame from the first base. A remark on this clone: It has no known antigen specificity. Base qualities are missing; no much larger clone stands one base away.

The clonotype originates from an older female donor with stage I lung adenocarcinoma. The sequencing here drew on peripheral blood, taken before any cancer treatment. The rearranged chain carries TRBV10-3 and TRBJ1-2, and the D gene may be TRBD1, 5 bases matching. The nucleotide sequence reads TGTGCCATCAGTGCGGCAGGGAGGCTTAACTATGGCTACACCTTC. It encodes CAISAAGRLNYGYTF.